The rows below give T cell receptor beta chains drawn from one sample of a study of CD8 T cells in Susac syndrome. Using its own MiXCR run on the immunoSEQ multiplex PCR reads, TCRdb lists one record per CDR3 protein. The table lists 100,000 to 150,000 distinct CDR3 sequences, 80% of them singletons. The sequenced sample consisted of CD8+ T cells from PBMCs. The receptors come from a human donor with multiple sclerosis. Each CDR3 is given without its conserved first and last residue. Each record gives: J gene, CDR3 length, V gene, CDR3 protein.

J: TRBJ2-3
length: 11
V: TRBV7-2
CDR3: ASSPPSTDTQY

J: TRBJ2-1
length: 14
V: TRBV21-1
CDR3: ASSKAGAGGYNEQF

J: TRBJ2-1
length: 12
V: TRBV20-1
CDR3: SARVGSGREEQF

J: TRBJ2-1
length: 14
V: TRBV27
CDR3: ASKIGAWTTNNEQF

J: TRBJ2-1
length: 11
V: TRBV6-1
CDR3: ASSIGRDYEQF

J: TRBJ1-2
length: 12
V: TRBV5-1
CDR3: ASSLWQGNVGYT

J: TRBJ1-1
length: 10
V: TRBV6-1
CDR3: ASSPYGAEAF

J: TRBJ1-2
length: 12
V: TRBV12-3/TRBV12-4
CDR3: ASSFTTGVSGYT

J: TRBJ1-1
length: 11
V: TRBV6-1
CDR3: ASSEITVPEAF

J: TRBJ2-7
length: 12
V: TRBV10-3
CDR3: AISELGITYEQY

J: TRBJ1-2
length: 14
V: TRBV4-1
CDR3: ASSHPRGDTGGGYT

J: TRBJ2-3
length: 11
V: TRBV29-1
CDR3: SVPWGITDTQY

J: TRBJ2-5
length: 12
V: TRBV7-2
CDR3: ASSRATVRETQY

J: TRBJ1-1
length: 12
V: TRBV29-1
CDR3: SVVLLKTVREAF

J: TRBJ1-1
length: 12
V: TRBV13
CDR3: ASSLGGPNTEAF

J: TRBJ1-6
length: 14
V: TRBV9
CDR3: ASSVGPGTQNSPLH

J: TRBJ2-1
length: 12
V: TRBV2
CDR3: ASQGTSGDNEQF

J: TRBJ1-1
length: 12
V: TRBV27
CDR3: ASSQRTGVTEAF

J: TRBJ1-5
length: 12
V: TRBV24-1
CDR3: ATSEPDRNQPQH

J: TRBJ2-1
length: 11
V: TRBV27
CDR3: ASRETEVHRQF

J: TRBJ1-1
length: 14
V: TRBV19
CDR3: ASCRVLDSMNTEAF

J: TRBJ2-3
length: 13
V: TRBV5-1
CDR3: ASSPEPQGAGTQY

J: TRBJ1-1
length: 13
V: TRBV4-2
CDR3: ASSHEYRANTEAF

J: TRBJ2-1
length: 15
V: TRBV24-1
CDR3: ATSDYKGQSSYNEQF

J: TRBJ1-5
length: 12
V: TRBV5-5
CDR3: ASSLDGRNQPQH

J: TRBJ1-1
length: 11
V: TRBV27
CDR3: ASSWRENTEAF

J: TRBJ2-7
length: 13
V: TRBV6-5
CDR3: ASSYSTRSSYEQY

J: TRBJ2-1
length: 11
V: TRBV13
CDR3: ASSTQGYSEQF